The text below deals with one T cell receptor (beta chain). These data come from a study of blood T cell repertoires in COVID-19. Study as a whole: Collection of acute and convalescent COVID-19 samples took place in the United States, Italy and Spain. The cDNA or gDNA used as material had been derived from T cells, B-cell-depleted T cells, or PBMCs.

Original processing methods: Using reference gene primer amplification, nucleated cell counts were estimated. Here immunoSEQ multiplex PCR was the method, and the copy in TCRdb shows in-frame clones only, minus some. V, J and clone size are those of that table, while D and trimming were read from the DNA. The table has fewer than 350,000 clones, approximately 83% seen once. The CDR3 length is 14 residues. Per germline, CDR1 LGHDT and CDR2 YNNKEL (reference sequence). The V and J ends lost 4 bases and 7 bases respectively, with 16 bases between them. The sample was peripheral blood. The receptor comes from a young woman who had recovered from COVID-19. The chain joins TRBV3-1 (or the pseudogene TRBV3-2) to TRBJ1-2; D not resolved. The CDR3 here is CASSPSGGGSGYTF. In DNA, the CDR3 is TGTGCCAGCAGCCCCTCAGGAGGTGGATCTGGCTACACCTTC.